Each of the 29 T cell receptor beta chains below was sequenced from the same sample in a study of vaccination effects on CD4 cells after COVID-19. These TCRs are of unknown antigen specificity. With the ViraFEST assay, the study expanded antigen-specific CD4+ T cells using viral peptide pools, then sequenced them. Following culture for 9 to 11 days, CD4+ T cells were isolated. According to the study, vaccine recipients showed no prior SARS-CoV-2 infection and negative nucleocapsid antibodies. Data came from immunoSEQ multiplex PCR; TCRdb stores just in-frame clones and leaves some out. Of fewer than 65,000 clones listed, roughly 76% are singletons. The sequencing used CD4+ T cells from PBMCs cultured with HCoV-OC43 spike peptides, collected before COVID-19 vaccination. Subset noted: HCoV-OC43 spike overlapping peptide pool stimulation. The receptors derive from a human donor who received a COVID-19 vaccine.

This clone appeared a few times. The V gene is TRBV14, the J gene TRBJ1-3; D remains unclear. Trimming pared 5 bases from V and 0 bases from J, leaving 11 bases between. The CDR3 consists of 15 residues. Germline CDR1 reads SGHDN; CDR2 reads FVKESK. The CDR3 protein is CASSYTASSGNTIYF. For the CDR3, the DNA is TGTGCCAGCAGCTACACCGCGAGCTCTGGAAACACCATATATTTT.

The chain couples TRBV6-1 to TRBJ2-5; tentatively, D is TRBD2 (5 bases). This CDR3 contains 15 residues. Per germline, CDR1 MNHNS and CDR2 SASEGT. V was trimmed by 2 bases and J by 5 bases, leaving 15 bases between them. CDR3 in DNA: TGTGCCAGCAGTGAAAATTGGGAGTCTTGGGAGACCCAGTACTTC. It yields the protein CASSENWESWETQYF.

The chain recombines TRBV10-2 with TRBJ2-7, with 11 bases identical to TRBD1. The CDR3 has 15 residues. Germline V gene data show CDR1 as WSHSY and CDR2 as SAAADI. The V and J ends lost 5 bases and 2 bases, in that order; junction bases with no gene match: 5. The CDR3 reads CASSPGTGGTYEQYV. The CDR3 region has the DNA TGCGCCAGCAGTCCGGGGACAGGGGGTACCTACGAGCAGTACGTC.

This chain links TRBV2 with TRBJ1-2; 7 nucleotides agree with TRBD1. From germline, CDR1 is SNHLY and CDR2 FYNNEI. V shed 4 bases and J 4 bases; nucleotides not matched to a gene: 6. The CDR3 loop spans 14 amino acids. DNA for the CDR3: TGTGCCAGCAGTGTGATAGGGGGCCTCTATGGCTACACCTTC. Amino acid sequence: CASSVIGGLYGYTF.

The chain joins TRBV6-2 or TRBV6-3 to TRBJ2-7; 7 nucleotides line up with TRBD1. Trimming took 5 bases from V and 0 from J; bases not matched to a gene: 4. Germline V CDR1 and CDR2: MNHEY, SVGEGT. The CDR3 totals 14 residues. Here the CDR3 reads CASSRDRVSYEQYV. In nucleotides, the CDR3 is TGTGCCAGCAGTCGGGACAGAGTCTCCTACGAGCAGTACGTC.

The rearrangement links TRBV19 to TRBJ1-3; 8 nucleotides line up with TRBD1. This CDR3 spans 14 amino acids. Germline V gene data show CDR1 as LNHDA and CDR2 as SQIVND (reference sequence). Losses at the gene ends were 9 bases for V and 2 bases for J; bases not matched to a gene: 6. CDR3 amino acids: CASASTGAGNTIYF. The CDR3 DNA follows: TGTGCCAGCGCCTCGACAGGGGCTGGAAACACCATATATTTT.

This chain connects TRBV18 to TRBJ2-3; 15 positions match TRBD2. The V segment lost 3 bases and the J segment 3 bases; nucleotides outside the gene matches: 4. The germline gives CDR1 KGHSH, CDR2 LQKENI. The CDR3 contains 17 residues. The CDR3 protein is CASSPIGTSGRTDTQYF. Here the CDR3 DNA reads TGTGCCAGCTCACCGATAGGGACTAGCGGGAGGACAGATACGCAGTATTTT. Filled out from reference TRBV18 and TRBJ2-3, the complete variable domain reads NAGVMQNPRHLVRRRGQEARLRCSPMKGHSHVYWYRQLPEEGLKFMVYLQKENIIDESGMPKERFSAEFPKEGPSILRIQQVVRGDSAAYFCASSPIGTSGRTDTQYFGPGTRLTVL.

The J gene is TRBJ2-3, the V gene TRBV7-2, with 10 bases lining up with TRBD2. CDR3 size: 16 residues. CDR1 and CDR2 from the germline V gene are SGHTA and FQGNSA. V trimming: 5 bases; J trimming: 4 bases; junction bases outside the gene matches: 9. The CDR3 protein is CASSPAIAGGSDTQYF. The DNA for the CDR3 is TGTGCCAGCAGCCCAGCAATAGCGGGGGGATCAGATACGCAGTATTTT.

The V gene is TRBV7-2, the J gene TRBJ1-4; 8 positions agree with TRBD1. After removal of 1 base from V and 8 bases from J, the junction contained 9 bases not matched to a gene. Germline V CDR1 and CDR2: SGHTA, FQGNSA. This CDR3 is 16 amino acids long. CDR3 loop: CASSLVFRGRGEKLFF. The CDR3 nucleotides are TGTGCCAGCAGCTTAGTTTTCAGGGGGCGCGGAGAAAAACTGTTTTTT.

V and J are TRBV3-1 (or the pseudogene TRBV3-2) and TRBJ2-5, with D uncertain. Germline-derived CDR1 and CDR2 are LGHDT and YNNKEL (reference sequence). The CDR3 is made up of 11 amino acids. Trimming took off 2 bases at V and 5 bases at J, with 3 bases between the two ends. As DNA, the CDR3 is TGTGCCAGCAGCCAAAGCGAGACCCAGTACTTC. Translating gives CASSQSETQYF.

This chain connects TRBV5-1 to TRBJ1-3; no firm D call. Germline V gene data show CDR1 as SGHRS and CDR2 as YFSETQ. CDR3 length: 15 amino acids. Trimming shortened V by 0 bases and J by 0 bases, and 7 bases separated the two germline ends. In DNA, the CDR3 is TGCGCCAGCAGCTTGGTCGGGGACTCTGGAAACACCATATATTTT. It translates to CASSLVGDSGNTIYF.

V usage is TRBV24-1 and J usage is TRBJ2-1; 14 bases align to TRBD2. This CDR3 is built from 19 residues. Trimming at V came to 4 bases and at J to 0 bases, leaving 7 bases not matched to a gene. The V gene's germline CDR1 is KGHDR and CDR2 SFDVKD. The CDR3 sequence is CATSDSGLAGASSYNEQFF. The CDR3 nucleotides are TGTGCCACCAGTGACTCGGGACTAGCGGGGGCAAGCTCCTACAATGAGCAGTTCTTC.

This clone was observed once. The CDR3 loop is CASSQSMTNNQPQHF. In DNA, the CDR3 is TGTGCCAGCAGCCAAAGTATGACGAACAATCAGCCCCAGCATTTT. The chain combines TRBV5-5 with TRBJ1-5; the D is unclear. This CDR3 is 15 amino acids long. Germline CDR1 reads SGHKS; CDR2 reads YYEKEE (reference sequence). The germline V and J ends were trimmed by 4 bases and 3 bases, with 14 bases remaining between them.

This chain joins TRBV5-1 and TRBJ1-1, with D hard to call. This CDR3 comprises 14 residues. V lost 4 bases and J lost 5, with 15 bases in between. CDR1 SGHRS and CDR2 YFSETQ come from the germline V gene. CDR3 region: CASSPTTTLTEAFF. The CDR3 nucleotides read TGCGCCAGCAGCCCCACAACGACCTTGACTGAAGCTTTCTTT.

This clone has just a few counts. The chain joins TRBV28 to TRBJ2-7; D perhaps matches TRBD2 (8 bases). CDR1 is MDHEN, CDR2 SYDVKM, per germline. The CDR3 loop spans 13 amino acids. The CDR3 region has the DNA TGTGCTTTAATAGCGGGACAGAGCTACGAGCAGTACGTC. This translates into CALIAGQSYEQYV.

The V gene is TRBV7-2, the J gene TRBJ1-1, with 9 bases matching TRBD1. Per germline, CDR1 SGHTA and CDR2 FQGNSA. The CDR3 loop spans 16 amino acids. The J segment lost 1 base and the V segment lost 5 bases, leaving 8 bases of the junction unmatched. The CDR3 protein is CASSHLQGAGNTEAFF. In nucleotides, the CDR3 is TGTGCCAGCAGCCACCTACAGGGGGCTGGGAACACTGAAGCTTTCTTT.

The V gene is TRBV7-2, the J gene TRBJ2-7; 7 positions match TRBD1. The CDR3 contains 17 residues. Germline values: CDR1 SGHTA, CDR2 FQGNSA. V was clipped by 3 bases and J by 2 bases; unmatched bases: 13. The CDR3 DNA reads TGTGCCAGCAGCTTCCGCCTGGACAGGACCTCCCCCTACGAGCAGTACGTC. This sequence encodes CASSFRLDRTSPYEQYV.

This clone was seen only a few times. V is TRBV18 and J is TRBJ1-5; 7 bases agree with TRBD1. Germline CDR1 KGHSH, CDR2 LQKENI. With 6 bases clipped from V and 5 bases from J, the junction kept 7 bases outside the gene matches. This CDR3 spans 14 amino acids. The CDR3 region has the DNA TGTGCCAGCTCCTCCGGACAGGAGGATCAGCCCCAGCATTTT. Encoded protein: CASSSGQEDQPQHF.

The V call is TRBV28, the J call TRBJ1-1; no definite D call. CDR3 size: 15 residues. From germline, CDR1 is MDHEN and CDR2 SYDVKM. Trimming took off 1 base at V and 4 bases at J, with 13 bases between the two ends. In DNA, the CDR3 is TGTGCCAGCAGTTTATCTGGGGTAGGGCGCACTGAAGCTTTCTTT. This sequence encodes CASSLSGVGRTEAFF.

V is TRBV11-2 and J is TRBJ2-1, with 7 bases aligning to TRBD2. There are 16 residues in the CDR3. The germline V gene has CDR1 SGHAT and CDR2 FQNNGV. Trimming took 0 bases from V and 2 from J; bases not matched to a gene: 4. The CDR3 sequence: CASSLEWGGPYNEQFF. In nucleotides, the CDR3 is TGTGCCAGCAGCTTAGAGTGGGGGGGTCCCTACAATGAGCAGTTCTTC.

The J gene is TRBJ2-1, the V gene TRBV5-1; D gene uncertain. The ends were cut back, 5 bases at V and 0 bases at J, with 9 bases in the middle. The germline V gene has CDR1 SGHRS and CDR2 YFSETQ. This CDR3 spans 14 amino acids. For the CDR3, the DNA is TGCGCCAGCAGGACCGAGAGCTCCTACAATGAGCAGTTCTTC. It codes for CASRTESSYNEQFF.

The chain combines TRBV27 with TRBJ1-3, with D uncertain. This CDR3 region has 14 residues. V was clipped by 9 bases and J by 0 bases, with 12 bases between them. Per the germline V gene, CDR1 is MNHEY and CDR2 is SMNVEV (reference sequence). The CDR3 spells CASRSWVSGNTIYF. CDR3 DNA sequence: TGTGCCAGTAGATCCTGGGTCTCTGGAAACACCATATATTTT.

The V and J genes are TRBV24-1 and TRBJ2-5; 9 bases fit TRBD1. J gave up 3 bases and V 4 bases, and 8 bases lay outside the gene matches. This CDR3 is built from 16 residues. Germline V lookup: CDR1 KGHDR, CDR2 SFDVKD. CDR3 protein: CATSDRPGTGKETQYF. The CDR3 DNA sequence: TGTGCCACCAGTGACCGTCCCGGGACAGGGAAAGAGACCCAGTACTTC.

The J gene is TRBJ2-2, the V gene TRBV4-1, with 7 positions matching TRBD2. Unmatched junction bases numbered 10, after V lost 4 bases and J lost 2 bases. The CDR3 covers 17 residues. From germline, CDR1 is MGHRA and CDR2 YSYEKL. In DNA form, the CDR3 reads TGCGCCAGCAGCCCCTCCCCGCTAGCGGTTAACACCGGGGAGCTGTTTTTT. This encodes CASSPSPLAVNTGELFF.

This clone was recorded once. The chain has TRBV19 and TRBJ2-4; D perhaps matches TRBD2 (6 bases). V was trimmed by 5 bases and J by 2 bases, leaving 19 bases between them. Germline V lookup: CDR1 LNHDA, CDR2 SQIVND (reference sequence). The CDR3 extends over 17 amino acids. CDR3 nucleotides: TGTGCCAGTAGTTATTTACGAGCGGGTGTATCCAAAAACATTCAGTACTTC. This codes for CASSYLRAGVSKNIQYF.

This chain links TRBV9 with TRBJ2-7; no clear D. Trimming pared 4 bases from V and 0 bases from J, leaving 11 bases between. This CDR3 spans 14 amino acids. Germline CDR1 reads SGDLS; CDR2 reads YYNGEE. CDR3 DNA sequence: TGTGCCAGCAGCCCCAGCAGCAGCTCCTACGAGCAGTACGTC. Residues: CASSPSSSSYEQYV.

This chain links TRBV5-1 with TRBJ2-1; tentatively, D is TRBD2 (6 bases). The germline CDR1 and CDR2 sequences are SGHRS and YFSETQ. Between the trimmed V and J ends, which lost 4 bases and 3 bases, there was a span of 17 bases. CDR3 length: 16 amino acids. The CDR3 DNA reads as TGCGCCAGCAGCCCGGTCCGGGGGAGAGACTACAATGAGCAGTTCTTC. This gives the protein CASSPVRGRDYNEQFF.

The rearrangement links TRBV4-2 to TRBJ2-3; D possibly corresponds to TRBD2 (6 bases). This CDR3 is built from 16 residues. V gave up 1 base and J gave up 1 base, with 12 bases separating them. Germline V lookup: CDR1 LGHNA, CDR2 YNFKEQ. This CDR3 reads CASSQGLTGGTDTQYF. The DNA of the CDR3 is TGTGCCAGCAGCCAAGGTCTGACGGGGGGCACAGATACGCAGTATTTT.

The V gene is TRBV2, the J gene TRBJ1-3; D remains unclear. The V gene's germline CDR1 is SNHLY and CDR2 FYNNEI. This CDR3 has 13 residues. The V end was cut by 9 bases, the J end by 4 bases, with 13 bases between. The DNA for the CDR3 is TGTGCCAGTCAAAGGAGGACCGGAAACACCATATATTTT. This sequence encodes CASQRRTGNTIYF.